What follows are 24 T cell receptor beta chains derived from one specimen sequenced in a study of PD-1 blockade in classical Hodgkin lymphoma. All trial patients relapsed after autologous stem cell transplantation. Negative selection with magnetic separation was used to purify CD4+ T cells from thawed PBMCs. Here immunoSEQ multiplex PCR was the method, and the copy in TCRdb shows in-frame clones only, minus some. Among 30,000 to 35,000 clones listed, about nine tenths were seen once. Sequenced material: CD4+ T cells from blood, taken at baseline. The receptor source for this set is a human donor with classical Hodgkin lymphoma.

The chain has TRBV2 and TRBJ2-2, with 9 bases lining up with TRBD1. CDR3 length: 17 residues. Trimming cost V 4 bases and J 4 bases; bases outside gene matches: 10. Looked up from germline, CDR1 is SNHLY and CDR2 is FYNNEI. CDR3 DNA: TGTGCCAGCAGTGGGGGACCGGGACAGGGAAGCACCGGGGAGCTGTTTTTT. Encoded protein: CASSGGPGQGSTGELFF.

The J gene is TRBJ1-5, the V gene TRBV7-9; D possibly corresponds to TRBD1 (5 bases). CDR3 size: 16 residues. Germline CDR1 reads SEHNR; CDR2 reads FQNEAQ (reference sequence). Trimming removed 5 bases at V and 1 base at J, with 15 bases between. CDR3 amino acids: CASSGGVQGSNQPQHF. CDR3 nucleotides: TGTGCCAGCAGCGGAGGGGTTCAGGGCAGCAATCAGCCCCAGCATTTT.

The genes are TRBV5-4 and TRBJ2-1; 11 bases match TRBD2. With 5 bases clipped from V and 8 bases from J, the junction kept 9 bases outside the gene matches. The CDR3 contains 15 residues. CDR1 is SGHNT, CDR2 YYREEE, per germline (reference sequence). This CDR3 is CASRALAGGRDEQFF. CDR3 bases: TGTGCCAGCAGGGCGCTAGCGGGAGGCCGCGATGAGCAGTTCTTC. Drawing the rest from reference TRBV5-4 and TRBJ2-1, the complete variable domain is ETGVTQSPTHLIKTRGQQVTLRCSSQSGHNTVSWYQQALGQGPQFIFQYYREEENGRGNFPPRFSGLQFPNYSSELNVNALELDDSALYLCASRALAGGRDEQFFGPGTRLTVL.

The genes are TRBV7-2 and TRBJ1-2; D gene unclear. Trimming pared 3 bases from V and 1 base from J, leaving 18 bases between. This CDR3 is built from 17 residues. Germline V gene sequence: CDR1 SGHTA, CDR2 FQGNSA. The CDR3 spells CASSLELSNSINYGYTF. For the CDR3, the DNA is TGTGCCAGCAGCTTGGAATTGTCGAACAGCATTAACTATGGCTACACCTTC.

V is TRBV11-2 and J is TRBJ2-1; 14 bases are shared with TRBD2. The germline V gene has CDR1 SGHAT and CDR2 FQNNGV. The CDR3 has 14 amino acids. V gave up 3 bases and J gave up 8 bases; unmatched junction bases: 0. CDR3 DNA sequence: TGTGCCAGCAGCTTGGGACTAGCGGGAGATGAGCAGTTCTTC. Its protein product is CASSLGLAGDEQFF.

The chain has TRBV5-1 and TRBJ2-2, with 9 bases matching TRBD2. The CDR3 covers 18 residues. V lost 3 bases and J lost 4; bases outside the gene matches: 13. CDR1 SGHRS and CDR2 YFSETQ come from the germline V gene. DNA for the CDR3: TGCGCCAGCAGCTCTCCACTGGCGGGAGGGCCGGGCACCGGGGAGCTGTTTTTT. Amino acid sequence: CASSSPLAGGPGTGELFF.

In this sample, this clone turned up a few times. The gene calls are TRBV28 and TRBJ2-2; 9 nucleotides agree with TRBD2. Germline-derived CDR1 and CDR2 are MDHEN and SYDVKM. CDR3 length: 20 amino acids. J was trimmed by 3 bases and V by 6 bases; bases with no gene match: 20. The CDR3: CASSPSPMLAGVKDTGELFF. CDR3 sequence (DNA): TGTGCCAGCAGCCCTTCCCCCATGTTAGCGGGAGTAAAGGACACCGGGGAGCTGTTTTTT.

The chain couples TRBV6-6 to TRBJ2-1, with 8 bases identical to TRBD2. The germline V gene encodes CDR1 MNHNY and CDR2 SVGAGI (reference sequence). This CDR3 is 11 amino acids long. V dropped 10 bases and J dropped 16; count of bases not matched to a gene: 12. The CDR3 protein is CAILRAGGVFF. The CDR3 bases are TGTGCCATACTACGGGCGGGAGGCGTTTTCTTC.

This clone was seen only once. The chain recombines TRBV11-3 with TRBJ1-1; a weak D match, TRBD1 (5 bases). Germline V lookup: CDR1 SGHNT, CDR2 YENEEA. V was pared by 4 bases and J by 6 bases, with 12 bases between. The CDR3 contains 13 residues. CDR3 DNA: TGTGCCAGCAGCTCGGGTAGGGGAGCTGAAGCTTTCTTT. Amino acid sequence: CASSSGRGAEAFF.

The chain links TRBV10-1 to TRBJ2-1, with TRBD1 matching over 7 bases. The CDR3 length is 14 residues. V trimming: 4 bases; J trimming: 5 bases; junction bases outside the gene matches: 5. Germline-derived CDR1 and CDR2 are WNHNN and SYGVQD (reference sequence). The CDR3 DNA reads TGCGCCAGCAGTGGGAGAGGGACAGACAATGAGCAGTTCTTC. Translated, it gives CASSGRGTDNEQFF.

The CDR3 loop reads CAWTPGTGSAEAFF. CDR3 DNA sequence: TGTGCCTGGACCCCCGGGACAGGGAGCGCTGAAGCTTTCTTT. This chain uses TRBV30 with TRBJ1-1; 9 positions match TRBD1. Germline V gene sequence: CDR1 GTSNPN, CDR2 SVGIG (reference sequence). V was pared by 4 bases and J by 6 bases, with 9 bases of the junction left unmatched. The CDR3 is made up of 14 amino acids.

The V call is TRBV13, the J call TRBJ1-2, with D perhaps matching TRBD1 (6 bases). This CDR3 is built from 13 residues. In germline, CDR1 is PRHDT, CDR2 FYEKMQ (reference sequence). V lost 2 bases and J lost 7, with 11 bases in between. This CDR3 reads CASSLLQGGGYTF. CDR3 nucleotide sequence: TGTGCCAGCAGCTTACTACAGGGTGGTGGCTACACCTTC.

The rearrangement uses TRBV2 and TRBJ2-3, with no clear D. V was clipped by 7 bases and J by 2 bases, with 7 bases between them. CDR1 and CDR2 from the germline V gene are SNHLY and FYNNEI. The CDR3 length is 12 residues. Here the CDR3 reads CASNVLTDTQYF. DNA for the CDR3: TGTGCCAGCAATGTTCTCACAGATACGCAGTATTTT.

A single count supports this clone. CDR3 protein: CASSANPGMPNLDGYTF. The CDR3 DNA is TGTGCCAGCAGTGCTAACCCCGGGATGCCGAACCTTGATGGCTACACCTTC. The chain is built from TRBV28 and TRBJ1-2, with D unclear. The germline CDR1 and CDR2 sequences are MDHEN and SYDVKM. The CDR3 is 17 residues long. V was clipped by 5 bases and J by 6 bases, with 25 bases between them.

This chain connects TRBV7-8 to TRBJ2-3, with 7 bases identical to TRBD2. Germline V gene lookup returns CDR1 SGHVS and CDR2 FQNEAQ. V was clipped by 3 bases and J by 5 bases; unmatched bases: 8. The CDR3 runs 15 residues. The CDR3 coding sequence is TGTGCCAGCAGCTTTCTAAGCGGCGGGAGAGATACGCAGTATTTT. Translating it yields CASSFLSGGRDTQYF.

The rearrangement joins TRBV18 to TRBJ1-5; possibly TRBD1 for D (5 bases). The CDR3 consists of 12 residues. Trimming took 2 bases from V and 13 from J, leaving 12 bases between them. The germline gives CDR1 KGHSH, CDR2 LQKENI. DNA of the CDR3: TGTGCCAGCTCACCAGGGGGGGGGTATCAGCATTTT. Translating gives CASSPGGGYQHF.

The chain employs TRBV19 and TRBJ1-5, with a tentative D call TRBD1 (5 bases). This CDR3 is 18 amino acids long. The V end was cut by 1 base, the J end by 0 bases, with 16 bases between. Germline V gene lookup returns CDR1 LNHDA and CDR2 SQIVND (reference sequence). The CDR3 DNA follows: TGTGCCAGTAGTATAGTATGGGGGGTCCAGGTTAGCAATCAGCCCCAGCATTTT. Its translation: CASSIVWGVQVSNQPQHF. The full variable domain, with the rest looked up from reference TRBV19 and TRBJ1-5, is DGGITQSPKYLFRKEGQNVTLSCEQNLNHDAMYWYRQDPGQGLRLIYYSQIVNDFQKGDIAEGYSVSREKKESFPLTVTSAQKNPTAFYLCASSIVWGVQVSNQPQHFGDGTRLSIL.

The rearrangement uses TRBV6-5 and TRBJ2-7, with D perhaps matching TRBD2 (5 bases). The germline V and J ends were trimmed by 6 bases and 3 bases, with 12 bases remaining between them. Germline CDR1 is MNHEY and CDR2 is SVGAGI. The CDR3 loop spans 13 amino acids. DNA of the CDR3: TGTGCCAGCAGAGGACTCGCGGGCTACGAGCAGTACTTC. This codes for CASRGLAGYEQYF.

This clone showed up just once. The chain couples TRBV5-6 to TRBJ2-7; D unresolved. V was trimmed by 0 bases and J by 3 bases, leaving 4 bases between them. In germline, CDR1 is SGHDT, CDR2 YYEEEE. CDR3 length: 12 residues. The CDR3 loop reads CASSLGIYEQYF. CDR3 bases: TGTGCCAGCAGCTTGGGGATCTACGAGCAGTACTTC.

V usage is TRBV10-3 and J usage is TRBJ1-4, with a tentative D call TRBD1 (5 bases). V dropped 0 bases and J dropped 0 bases, with 8 bases sitting between them. Germline values: CDR1 ENHRY, CDR2 SYGVKD. CDR3 size: 16 residues. As DNA, the CDR3 is TGTGCCATCAGTGAGTCCAGGGTGGCAACTAATGAAAAACTGTTTTTT. Translating gives CAISESRVATNEKLFF.

The genes are TRBV5-1 and TRBJ2-1; 13 nucleotides match TRBD2. The germline V gene encodes CDR1 SGHRS and CDR2 YFSETQ. The V and J ends lost 4 bases and 5 bases, in that order; junction bases with no gene match: 9. The CDR3 loop spans 17 amino acids. The DNA of the CDR3 is TGCGCCAGCAGCCTAGACGTCGGGACTAGCGGGAACAATGAGCAGTTCTTC. Translation gives CASSLDVGTSGNNEQFF.

The chain links TRBV28 to TRBJ1-1; D is ambiguous. This CDR3 spans 11 amino acids. The V and J ends lost 2 bases and 7 bases respectively, with 5 bases between them. Germline V gene sequence: CDR1 MDHEN, CDR2 SYDVKM. The CDR3 here is CASSLPSEAFF. As DNA, the CDR3 is TGTGCCAGCAGTTTACCTAGTGAAGCTTTCTTT.

This sequence joins TRBV7-2 and TRBJ1-1, with TRBD1 as a possible D gene (6 bases). The germline V gene has CDR1 SGHTA and CDR2 FQGNSA. Trimming removed 1 base at V and 2 bases at J, with 20 bases between. The CDR3 length is 18 residues. The CDR3 protein is CASSLGIRGSTLNTEAFF. In DNA, the CDR3 is TGTGCCAGCAGCTTAGGTATTAGGGGGAGTACGCTCAACACTGAAGCTTTCTTT.

V gene TRBV27 combines with J gene TRBJ1-5; D unclear. The CDR3 contains 12 residues. Germline assignment: CDR1 MNHEY and CDR2 SMNVEV (reference sequence). The V gene lost 3 bases and the J gene lost 7 bases, with 7 bases spanning the gap. In DNA form, the CDR3 reads TGTGCCAGCAGTTTCTTAAACCAGCCCCAGCATTTT. Translating gives CASSFLNQPQHF.